Shown below are 27 T cell receptor beta chains from a single sample sequenced in a study of T cell responses to AZD1222 COVID-19 vaccine. TCRdb keeps only in-frame clones here, not all; method: immunoSEQ multiplex PCR. The sample lists some 84,000 clones; around 90% were seen once. Sequencing used peripheral blood, obtained on day 0 of AZD1222 vaccination. The receptor set was obtained from an adult in good health.

The J gene is TRBJ1-4, the V gene TRBV2, with 7 nucleotides matching TRBD1. J gave up 8 bases and V 8 bases, and 11 bases lay outside the gene matches. The V gene's germline CDR1 is SNHLY and CDR2 FYNNEI. This CDR3 is 14 amino acids long. The chain's CDR3 is CASGPDRLGEKLFF. The CDR3 nucleotides are TGTGCCAGCGGACCGGACAGGTTAGGGGAAAAACTGTTTTTT. Supplemented by reference TRBV2 and TRBJ1-4, the full variable domain reads EPEVTQTPSHQVTQMGQEVILRCVPISNHLYFYWYRQILGQKVEFLVSFYNNEISEKSEIFDDQFSVERPDGSNFTLKIRSTKLEDSAMYFCASGPDRLGEKLFFGSGTQLSVL.

The chain uses TRBV23-1 and TRBJ1-4; D possibly corresponds to TRBD1 (6 bases). TRBV23-1 is an ORF, with its function uncertain. Between the trimmed V and J ends, which lost 5 bases and 14 bases, there was a span of 18 bases. This CDR3 contains 13 residues. CDR3 nucleotide sequence: TGCGCCAGCAGTACCCGACAGGCCAAGAAGCTGTTTTTT. Residues: CASSTRQAKKLFF.

The table lists this clone with a count of one. The genes are TRBV2 and TRBJ1-2; the match to TRBD1 covers 10 bases. V gave up 6 bases and J gave up 0 bases; unmatched junction bases: 4. The CDR3 length is 15 residues. In germline, CDR1 is SNHLY, CDR2 FYNNEI. The CDR3 loop is CASRLGQGTNYGYTF. The CDR3 nucleotides read TGTGCCAGCAGATTGGGACAGGGGACTAACTATGGCTACACCTTC.

The gene calls are TRBV19 and TRBJ1-5; 8 nucleotides line up with TRBD1. The V and J ends lost 10 bases and 7 bases, in that order; junction bases with no gene match: 12. This CDR3 has 14 amino acids. CDR1 and CDR2 (germline): LNHDA, SQIVND (reference sequence). CDR3 protein: CATEGPGGGQPQHF. In DNA, the CDR3 is TGTGCCACCGAGGGGCCAGGGGGCGGGCAGCCCCAGCATTTT. Combining the CDR3 with reference TRBV19 and TRBJ1-5 gives the whole variable domain DGGITQSPKYLFRKEGQNVTLSCEQNLNHDAMYWYRQDPGQGLRLIYYSQIVNDFQKGDIAEGYSVSREKKESFPLTVTSAQKNPTAFYLCATEGPGGGQPQHFGDGTRLSIL.

The gene calls are TRBV5-6 and TRBJ1-2, with D unresolved. Germline CDR1 SGHDT, CDR2 YYEEEE. This CDR3 spans 13 amino acids. V was shortened by 4 bases and J by 3 bases, with 10 bases between the two germline ends. CDR3 in amino acids: CASSPSPDYGYTF. The CDR3, as DNA: TGTGCCAGCAGCCCTAGCCCGGACTATGGCTACACCTTC.

The chain carries TRBV6-2 or TRBV6-3 and TRBJ2-1, with 8 positions matching TRBD2. The trim removed 5 bases at V and 4 bases at J, leaving 10 bases unmatched. The CDR3 runs to 16 residues. The V gene's germline CDR1 is MNHEY and CDR2 SVGEGT. The CDR3 region has the DNA TGTGCCAGCAGTACCCGCGGGGGGTGGGGTTACAATGAGCAGTTCTTC. This translates into CASSTRGGWGYNEQFF.

The chain combines TRBV4-2 with TRBJ2-2; 10 bases line up with TRBD2. CDR1 and CDR2 (germline): LGHNA, YNFKEQ. Trimming removed 3 bases from V and 6 bases from J; junction bases left unmatched: 7. The CDR3 runs to 16 residues. CDR3 protein: CASSQSGRARAGELFF. CDR3 coding DNA: TGTGCCAGCAGCCAGAGCGGGAGGGCCAGGGCCGGGGAGCTGTTTTTT.

V usage is TRBV3-1 (or the pseudogene TRBV3-2) and J usage is TRBJ1-1; D perhaps matches TRBD1 (6 bases). Per the germline V gene, CDR1 is LGHDT and CDR2 is YNNKEL (reference sequence). The CDR3 is 16 amino acids. The V end was cut by 0 bases, the J end by 7 bases, with 18 bases between. CDR3 sequence reads: CASSQDVSLRGDEAFF. The CDR3, as DNA: TGTGCCAGCAGCCAAGATGTAAGTCTCAGGGGTGATGAAGCTTTCTTT.

Turning to this clone: Other DNA sequences within the sample encode an identical CDR3. This rearrangement joins TRBV19 to TRBJ1-1; 9 bases match TRBD1. J was trimmed by 3 bases and V by 4 bases; bases with no gene match: 3. Germline CDR1 LNHDA, CDR2 SQIVND (reference sequence). This CDR3 spans 14 amino acids. As DNA, the CDR3 is TGTGCCAGTAGTACAGGACAGGGGCACACTGAAGCTTTCTTT. This codes for CASSTGQGHTEAFF.

The chain carries TRBV28 and TRBJ1-2, with 7 bases that match TRBD1. The CDR3 runs 16 residues. V lost 1 base, J lost 2 bases, and 7 bases stayed unmatched. The V gene's germline CDR1 is MDHEN and CDR2 SYDVKM. CDR3 nucleotides: TGTGCCAGCAGTTTATTGGGACAGAGCCTCAACTATGGCTACACCTTC. Translated: CASSLLGQSLNYGYTF.

Comment on this clone: A junction boundary mismatches the germline segment, possibly from a read error. V and J are TRBV9 and TRBJ2-2; no firm D call. The CDR3 runs 14 residues. In germline, CDR1 is SGDLS, CDR2 YYNGEE. The CDR3 nucleotides are TGTGCCAGCAGCGTAGCGATGAACACGGGGGAGCTGTTTTTT. Amino acids: CASSVAMNTGELFF.

This clone was detected only once. The V and J genes are TRBV6-5 and TRBJ2-3; 8 nucleotides line up with TRBD2. Germline lookup yields CDR1 MNHEY and CDR2 SVGAGI. The CDR3 is 16 amino acids. The V gene end was trimmed by 0 bases and the J gene end by 0 bases; junction bases not matched to a gene: 2. This chain's CDR3 is CASSYSSGTSTDTQYF. As DNA, the CDR3 is TGTGCCAGCAGTTACTCTAGCGGGACCAGCACAGATACGCAGTATTTT.

The V and J genes are TRBV6-6 and TRBJ2-7; TRBD1 agrees at 9 bases. The CDR3 runs to 14 residues. V lost 6 bases and J lost 6; bases outside the gene matches: 9. The germline V gene encodes CDR1 MNHNY and CDR2 SVGAGI (reference sequence). The chain's CDR3 is CASSLNRGQVEQYF. In DNA, the CDR3 is TGTGCCAGCAGCTTGAACAGGGGGCAGGTCGAGCAGTACTTC.

The chain joins TRBV21-1 to TRBJ2-3; the D call TRBD2 from the table was never checked on the DNA. TRBV21-1 represents a pseudogene. The CDR3 is 15 residues long. The CDR3 loop reads CASRLLAVSTDTQYF. CDR3 nucleotide sequence: TGTGCCAGCAGGTTACTAGCGGTGAGCACAGATACGCAGTATTTT.

The chain joins TRBV10-1 to TRBJ1-1; D gene ambiguous. This CDR3 is 14 amino acids long. Germline V lookup: CDR1 WNHNN, CDR2 SYGVQD (reference sequence). Trimming shortened V by 2 bases and J by 6 bases, and 13 bases separated the two germline ends. The CDR3 loop is CASSESRPDAEAFF. For the CDR3, the DNA is TGCGCCAGCAGTGAGAGTAGGCCGGACGCTGAAGCTTTCTTT.

Remarks on this clone: This sample includes further DNA sequences coding for the same CDR3. This chain uses TRBV5-1 with TRBJ1-1; D might be TRBD1 (5 bases). The CDR3 runs to 12 residues. The V gene's germline CDR1 is SGHRS and CDR2 YFSETQ. Between the trimmed V and J ends, which lost 5 bases and 8 bases, there was a span of 13 bases. The CDR3 nucleotides read TGCGCCAGCAGTCGGGACCGCGGAGAAGCTTTCTTT. It specifies CASSRDRGEAFF.

This clone was seen once. V and J are TRBV18 and TRBJ2-7; D is uncertain. V was clipped by 2 bases and J by 4 bases, with 9 bases between them. The CDR3 contains 13 residues. Germline loops: CDR1 KGHSH, CDR2 LQKENI. CDR3: CASSPGVEYEQYF. The CDR3 nucleotides read TGTGCCAGCTCACCAGGGGTGGAGTACGAGCAGTACTTC.

V and J are TRBV5-1 and TRBJ2-7, with unresolved D. The length of the CDR3 is 12 residues. Germline values: CDR1 SGHRS, CDR2 YFSETQ. V dropped 2 bases and J dropped 2 bases, with 5 bases sitting between them. CDR3 protein: CASSLEAYEQYF. The CDR3, as DNA: TGCGCCAGCAGCTTAGAAGCCTACGAGCAGTACTTC.

This sequence joins TRBV9 and TRBJ2-5; 10 bases align to TRBD2. The CDR3 runs to 15 residues. Trimming at V came to 3 bases and at J to 4 bases, leaving 6 bases not matched to a gene. CDR1 and CDR2 from the germline V gene are SGDLS and YYNGEE. Written as DNA, the CDR3 is TGTGCCAGCAGCGAAGCACTAGCGGGATCAGAGACCCAGTACTTC. This gives the protein CASSEALAGSETQYF.

The chain is built from TRBV9 and TRBJ1-5; a possible D gene is TRBD1 (5 bases). The V and J ends lost 3 bases and 6 bases respectively, with 16 bases between them. The CDR3 runs to 15 residues. Germline V CDR1 and CDR2: SGDLS, YYNGEE. The CDR3 protein is CASSAGEGPGQPQHF. The CDR3 coding sequence is TGTGCCAGCAGCGCCGGGGAGGGGCCAGGTCAGCCCCAGCATTTT.

The chain uses TRBV4-2 and TRBJ1-2; weak D call: TRBD1 (6 bases). Germline assignment: CDR1 LGHNA and CDR2 YNFKEQ. The CDR3 runs 16 residues. V was shortened by 6 bases and J by 2 bases, with 19 bases between the two germline ends. The CDR3 spells CASSPPMAGDNYGYTF. DNA of the CDR3: TGTGCCAGCAGTCCCCCCATGGCAGGGGACAACTATGGCTACACCTTC.

The V and J genes are TRBV2 and TRBJ2-7; TRBD2 matches 8 bases. Trimming took 3 bases from V and 9 from J; bases not matched to a gene: 7. From germline, CDR1 is SNHLY and CDR2 FYNNEI. The CDR3 loop spans 13 amino acids. The CDR3 reads CASSDTGGRGQYF. CDR3 in DNA: TGTGCCAGCAGTGATACGGGAGGGAGGGGGCAGTACTTC.

This clone showed up just a few times. V is TRBV6-1 and J is TRBJ2-5, with D unclear. The CDR3 runs 11 residues. V was pared by 2 bases and J by 7 bases, with 5 bases between. Germline CDR1 reads MNHNS; CDR2 reads SASEGT. DNA of the CDR3: TGTGCCAGCAGTGAAATTGGGACCCAGTACTTC. Encoded protein: CASSEIGTQYF.

V and J are TRBV10-3 and TRBJ2-7, with D uncertain. V gave up 3 bases and J gave up 2 bases, with 5 bases separating them. Germline loops: CDR1 ENHRY, CDR2 SYGVKD. This CDR3 has 12 amino acids. The DNA for the CDR3 is TGTGCCATCAGTGATTCCACCTACGAGCAGTACTTC. Residues: CAISDSTYEQYF.

The chain couples TRBV28 to TRBJ1-2; 7 bases are a match to TRBD1. Germline V gene lookup returns CDR1 MDHEN and CDR2 SYDVKM. J was trimmed by 8 bases and V by 6 bases; bases with no gene match: 6. There are 12 residues in the CDR3. CDR3 sequence (DNA): TGTGCCAGCAGCCGACAGGGTTGGGGCTACACCTTC. Translation gives CASSRQGWGYTF.

The V and J genes are TRBV9 and TRBJ1-6; a weak D match, TRBD1 (5 bases). Trimming removed 7 bases from V and 7 bases from J, with 12 bases in between. The CDR3 totals 13 residues. CDR1 is SGDLS, CDR2 YYNGEE, per germline. The CDR3 reads CASGTESNSPLHF. Written as DNA, the CDR3 is TGTGCCAGCGGGACTGAATCCAATTCACCCCTCCACTTT. Complete variable domain (other parts from reference TRBV9 and TRBJ1-6): DSGVTQTPKHLITATGQRVTLRCSPRSGDLSVYWYQQSLDQGLQFLIQYYNGEERAKGNILERFSAQQFPDLHSELNLSSLELGDSALYFCASGTESNSPLHFGNGTRLTVT.

This chain links TRBV19 with TRBJ1-4, with D maybe TRBD1 (6 bases). V was shortened by 5 bases and J by 4 bases, with 14 bases between the two germline ends. CDR1 and CDR2 from the germline V gene are LNHDA and SQIVND (reference sequence). The CDR3 totals 15 residues. The CDR3, as DNA: TGTGCCAGTAGTGCTTTAGGACAGAATAATGAAAAACTGTTTTTT. Translated, it gives CASSALGQNNEKLFF.